One sample yielded the 31 T cell receptor beta chains listed below, sequenced in a study of blood T cell repertoires in COVID-19. Assay: immunoSEQ multiplex PCR; the TCRdb copy retains only in-frame clones and omits some. Among 200,000 to 300,000 clones listed, approximately 78% were seen once. The sample comprised peripheral blood. These receptor sequences come from a woman aged 55-69 years with active or convalescent COVID-19.

V is TRBV7-2 and J is TRBJ2-5, with 13 bases fitting TRBD2. CDR3 length: 16 residues. J gave up 4 bases and V 5 bases, and 7 bases lay outside the gene matches. Germline lookup yields CDR1 SGHTA and CDR2 FQGNSA. In DNA form, the CDR3 reads TGTGCCAGCAGCCTACTAGCGGGGGGGCTTTTAGAGACCCAGTACTTC. Translated, it gives CASSLLAGGLLETQYF.

The chain carries TRBV3-1 (or the pseudogene TRBV3-2) and TRBJ2-4, with TRBD1 identical over 7 bases. V dropped 6 bases and J dropped 2; count of bases not matched to a gene: 10. Germline lookup yields CDR1 LGHDT and CDR2 YNNKEL (reference sequence). The CDR3 covers 16 residues. The CDR3 loop reads CASRNPRGLTKNIQYF. The CDR3 nucleotides are TGTGCCAGCAGGAATCCCAGGGGGTTGACCAAAAACATTCAGTACTTC.

This clone occurred once. This chain connects TRBV20-1 to TRBJ2-4; a weak D match, TRBD2 (6 bases). This CDR3 has 11 amino acids. V shed 6 bases and J shed 6 bases, with 9 bases lying between them. In germline, CDR1 is DFQATT, CDR2 SNEGSKA (reference sequence). The CDR3 DNA follows: TGCAGTGCCGGGGACTTAAACATTCAGTACTTC. This sequence encodes CSAGDLNIQYF.

This clone was observed at least ten times. The chain couples TRBV11-2 to TRBJ2-1; TRBD1 agrees at 8 bases. J lost 3 bases, V lost 6 bases, and 7 bases had no gene match. CDR3 length equals 15 residues. Germline lookup yields CDR1 SGHAT and CDR2 FQNNGV. CDR3 in amino acids: CASRRPGGHYNEQFF. For the CDR3, the DNA is TGTGCCAGCAGACGACCAGGGGGCCACTACAATGAGCAGTTCTTC.

V is TRBV12-3 or TRBV12-4 and J is TRBJ2-1; D is perhaps TRBD2 (5 bases). The V gene lost 4 bases and the J gene lost 3 bases, with 7 bases spanning the gap. The CDR3 is made up of 13 amino acids. The CDR3 DNA reads TGTGCCAGCAGTTCGGACTTCTACAATGAGCAGTTCTTC. Protein: CASSSDFYNEQFF.

This chain uses TRBV7-8 with TRBJ1-1, with D perhaps TRBD1 (6 bases). The CDR3 contains 15 residues. Trimming pared 2 bases from V and 5 bases from J, leaving 15 bases between. Germline values: CDR1 SGHVS, CDR2 FQNEAQ. CDR3: CASSLKDRRWTEAFF. CDR3 bases: TGTGCCAGCAGCTTAAAGGACAGAAGGTGGACTGAAGCTTTCTTT.

The V and J genes are TRBV7-2 and TRBJ1-1, with no clear D. V gave up 4 bases and J gave up 0 bases, with 12 bases separating them. CDR1 is SGHTA and CDR2 is FQGNSA in the germline V gene. The CDR3 totals 15 residues. The CDR3 loop reads CASSSGPGVNTEAFF. DNA of the CDR3: TGTGCCAGCAGCTCAGGCCCAGGTGTGAACACTGAAGCTTTCTTT.

This clone appeared a few times. The chain recombines TRBV7-9 with TRBJ2-2, with a tentative D call TRBD1 (5 bases). Trimming took off 5 bases at V and 0 bases at J, with 22 bases between the two ends. The CDR3 is 19 amino acids. Germline V gives CDR1 SEHNR, CDR2 FQNEAQ (reference sequence). This CDR3 is CASSPVVGATKSNTGELFF. For the CDR3, the DNA is TGTGCCAGCAGCCCGGTAGTAGGGGCGACGAAATCGAACACCGGGGAGCTGTTTTTT.

The chain combines TRBV2 with TRBJ2-7; D is perhaps TRBD2 (6 bases). Germline lookup yields CDR1 SNHLY and CDR2 FYNNEI. This CDR3 is 16 amino acids long. Trimming shortened V by 0 bases and J by 6 bases, and 18 bases separated the two germline ends. The CDR3 loop is CASSEAQTRIGLEQYF. CDR3 DNA sequence: TGTGCCAGCAGTGAAGCTCAGACTAGGATCGGACTCGAGCAGTACTTC. The entire variable domain, with the rest obtained from reference TRBV2 and TRBJ2-7, is as follows: EPEVTQTPSHQVTQMGQEVILRCVPISNHLYFYWYRQILGQKVEFLVSFYNNEISEKSEIFDDQFSVERPDGSNFTLKIRSTKLEDSAMYFCASSEAQTRIGLEQYFGPGTRLTVT.

The rearrangement links TRBV18 to TRBJ1-3; TRBD1 might be the D (6 bases). Deletions cut 4 bases from V and 0 bases from J, with 16 bases between. The CDR3 consists of 17 residues. CDR1 and CDR2 (germline): KGHSH, LQKENI. The DNA for the CDR3 is TGTGCCAGCTCACTAACCGGGACACTGAGCTCTGGAAACACCATATATTTT. As protein: CASSLTGTLSSGNTIYF.

Written as DNA, the CDR3 is TGTGCCAGCGGTCGGGACTATGGCTACACCTTC. Residues: CASGRDYGYTF. The chain combines TRBV2 with TRBJ1-2; D not resolved. The CDR3 extends over 11 amino acids. Germline CDR1 and CDR2: SNHLY and FYNNEI. Trimming removed 8 bases from V and 3 bases from J, with 7 bases in between.

The chain carries TRBV6-5 and TRBJ1-1; 9 bases are a match to TRBD1. The germline CDR1 and CDR2 sequences are MNHEY and SVGAGI. The length of the CDR3 is 16 residues. With 1 base clipped from V and 3 bases from J, the junction kept 6 bases outside the gene matches. CDR3 protein: CASSYLGTGRDTEAFF. CDR3 coding DNA: TGTGCCAGCAGTTACTTAGGGACAGGGCGAGACACTGAAGCTTTCTTT.

The chain uses TRBV29-1 and TRBJ2-2; D gene ambiguous. Germline V gene lookup returns CDR1 SQVTM and CDR2 ANQGSEA. The CDR3 consists of 11 residues. Between the trimmed V and J ends, which lost 5 bases and 6 bases, there was a span of 7 bases. CDR3 DNA sequence: TGCAGCGTTTCCCAGGCCGGGGAGCTGTTTTTT. Its protein is CSVSQAGELFF.

The table lists this clone with a count of one. The chain has TRBV7-2 and TRBJ2-1; 7 bases line up with TRBD1. The CDR3 spans 17 residues. Germline V gives CDR1 SGHTA, CDR2 FQGNSA. The J segment lost 7 bases and the V segment lost 0 bases, leaving 12 bases of the junction unmatched. The CDR3 protein is CASSLAWFQSQGNEQFF. The CDR3 coding sequence is TGTGCCAGCAGCTTAGCGTGGTTCCAATCACAGGGGAATGAGCAGTTCTTC.

The rearrangement links TRBV11-2 to TRBJ1-3; no firm D call. The germline gives CDR1 SGHAT, CDR2 FQNNGV. The germline V and J ends were trimmed by 5 bases and 0 bases, with 14 bases remaining between them. There are 16 residues in the CDR3. The CDR3: CASSLSAGNSGNTIYF. The CDR3 region has the DNA TGTGCCAGCAGCCTCAGCGCCGGAAACTCTGGAAACACCATATATTTT.

J is TRBJ1-5 and V is TRBV6-5, with unresolved D. Germline assignment: CDR1 MNHEY and CDR2 SVGAGI. CDR3 length: 15 residues. V was clipped by 5 bases and J by 3 bases, with 14 bases between them. CDR3 protein: CASSLRTGINQPQHF. DNA for the CDR3: TGTGCCAGCAGTCTCCGGACGGGAATCAATCAGCCCCAGCATTTT.

This chain uses TRBV2 with TRBJ2-7, with D possibly TRBD1 on 5 matching bases. Trimming removed 5 bases from V and 1 base from J, with 12 bases in between. CDR1 is SNHLY and CDR2 is FYNNEI in the germline V gene. The CDR3 has 14 residues. CDR3 sequence: CASSLGRVSYEQYF. CDR3 nucleotide sequence: TGTGCCAGCAGTTTAGGCAGGGTGTCCTACGAGCAGTACTTC.

The chain carries TRBV5-6 and TRBJ2-2; 9 bases fit TRBD2. V shed 4 bases, J shed 2 bases, and the junction held 3 bases outside the gene matches. This CDR3 has 15 residues. The V gene's germline CDR1 is SGHDT and CDR2 YYEEEE. The CDR3 DNA is TGTGCCAGCAGCCGACTAGCGGATAACACCGGGGAGCTGTTTTTT. Encoded protein: CASSRLADNTGELFF.

J is TRBJ1-1 and V is TRBV7-9; D is possibly TRBD1 (5 bases). Germline CDR1 SEHNR, CDR2 FQNEAQ (reference sequence). The CDR3 contains 14 residues. V was cut by 5 bases and J by 1 base, with 11 bases left in between. CDR3 loop: CASSPGRENTEAFF. Written as DNA, the CDR3 is TGTGCCAGCAGCCCCGGCAGGGAGAACACTGAAGCTTTCTTT.

The DNA for the CDR3 is TGTGCCAGCAGCTTAATGGGGACTAGCGGGGGCAATGAGCAGTTCTTC. This codes for CASSLMGTSGGNEQFF. This rearrangement joins TRBV7-3 to TRBJ2-1; 14 bases map to TRBD2. CDR1 and CDR2 (germline): SGHTA, FQGTGA. Trimming at V came to 1 base and at J to 6 bases, leaving 2 bases not matched to a gene. This CDR3 is 16 amino acids long.

The chain has TRBV7-9 and TRBJ1-2, with D hard to call. Trimming left V 3 bases short and J 2 bases short, with 7 bases between. CDR1 and CDR2 from the germline V gene are SEHNR and FQNEAQ (reference sequence). CDR3 length equals 13 residues. The CDR3 sequence: CASSFVANYGYTF. The DNA of the CDR3 is TGTGCCAGCAGCTTCGTGGCAAACTATGGCTACACCTTC.

The sample holds one count of this clone. The chain joins TRBV5-1 to TRBJ2-5; perhaps TRBD2 as D (6 bases). V was cut by 4 bases and J by 3 bases, with 13 bases left in between. The germline V gene has CDR1 SGHRS and CDR2 YFSETQ. The CDR3 sequence is 14 residues long. In DNA form, the CDR3 reads TGCGCCAGCAGCCAAAGCGGGCTCAAAGAGACCCAGTACTTC. Translating gives CASSQSGLKETQYF.

The chain carries TRBV4-1 and TRBJ1-2; TRBD1 agrees at 8 bases. V shed 4 bases, J shed 3 bases, and the junction held 10 bases outside the gene matches. This CDR3 region has 16 residues. From germline, CDR1 is MGHRA and CDR2 YSYEKL. Here the CDR3 DNA reads TGCGCCAGCAGCCTACATTGGGACAGGCCTGACTATGGCTACACCTTC. Residues: CASSLHWDRPDYGYTF.

The chain has TRBV5-1 and TRBJ1-2; 11 bases map to TRBD1. CDR3 length equals 14 residues. Germline lookup yields CDR1 SGHRS and CDR2 YFSETQ. J gave up 8 bases and V 2 bases, and 5 bases lay outside the gene matches. DNA of the CDR3: TGCGCCAGCAGCTTTGGACAGGGGGCGCAAGGCTACACCTTC. Encoded protein: CASSFGQGAQGYTF.

The genes are TRBV4-1 and TRBJ1-6; no firm D call. The V end lost 1 base, the J end lost 8 bases, and 6 bases lay between the germline ends. The CDR3 runs 13 residues. The germline gives CDR1 MGHRA, CDR2 YSYEKL. In DNA, the CDR3 is TGCGCCAGCAGCCAAGCGTTTGATTCACCCCTCCACTTT. The encoded protein is CASSQAFDSPLHF.

The chain carries TRBV11-3 and TRBJ1-2, with 8 bases fitting TRBD1. The V and J ends lost 1 base and 1 base, in that order; junction bases with no gene match: 8. The CDR3 has 17 residues. Germline CDR1 reads SGHNT; CDR2 reads YENEEA. As DNA, the CDR3 is TGTGCCAGCAGCTTAGGGGGCGCAGGGGGCCATAACTATGGCTACACCTTC. It yields the protein CASSLGGAGGHNYGYTF.

The V gene is TRBV12-3 or TRBV12-4, the J gene TRBJ2-5; unclear D gene. V was shortened by 2 bases and J by 2 bases, with 6 bases between the two germline ends. The CDR3 spans 13 residues. CDR3 sequence: CASSLLGQETQYF. The CDR3 DNA is TGTGCCAGCAGTTTACTAGGTCAAGAGACCCAGTACTTC.

The chain links TRBV11-3 to TRBJ2-2; 10 bases line up with TRBD1. The CDR3 runs to 15 residues. V trimming: 5 bases; J trimming: 5 bases; junction bases outside the gene matches: 5. Germline V gene lookup returns CDR1 SGHNT and CDR2 YENEEA. The CDR3 DNA reads as TGTGCCAGCAGCCCTAGGACAGGGGGTACCGGGGAGCTGTTTTTT. Translated: CASSPRTGGTGELFF. The complete variable domain, with remaining parts taken from reference TRBV11-3 and TRBJ2-2, reads EAGVVQSPRYKIIEKKQPVAFWCNPISGHNTLYWYLQNLGQGPELLIRYENEEAVDDSQLPKDRFSAERLKGVDSTLKIQPAELGDSAVYLCASSPRTGGTGELFFGEGSRLTVL.

Regarding this clone: The same CDR3 also results from other DNA sequences found in this sample. The rearrangement uses TRBV9 and TRBJ1-2; 8 bases align to TRBD1. The V gene end was trimmed by 5 bases and the J gene end by 2 bases; junction bases not matched to a gene: 5. The CDR3 runs 14 residues. In germline, CDR1 is SGDLS, CDR2 YYNGEE. DNA for the CDR3: TGTGCCAGCAGTGACGGGACAGGCAACTATGGCTACACCTTC. Protein sequence: CASSDGTGNYGYTF.

J is TRBJ1-2 and V is TRBV10-3; 8 nucleotides line up with TRBD1. Germline values: CDR1 ENHRY, CDR2 SYGVKD. The V gene end was trimmed by 3 bases and the J gene end by 0 bases; junction bases not matched to a gene: 3. CDR3 length: 15 residues. CDR3 DNA sequence: TGTGCCATCAGTGACCGGACAGGGTCTAACTATGGCTACACCTTC. Translating it yields CAISDRTGSNYGYTF.

In nucleotides, the CDR3 is TGCGCCAGCAGAAAGGAGGGGGCGCCCAACAATGAGCAGTTCTTC. It encodes CASRKEGAPNNEQFF. V usage is TRBV5-1 and J usage is TRBJ2-1; D possibly corresponds to TRBD1 (7 bases). The CDR3 is made up of 15 amino acids. Germline loops: CDR1 SGHRS, CDR2 YFSETQ. V lost 5 bases and J 5 bases, leaving 17 bases between the germline ends.